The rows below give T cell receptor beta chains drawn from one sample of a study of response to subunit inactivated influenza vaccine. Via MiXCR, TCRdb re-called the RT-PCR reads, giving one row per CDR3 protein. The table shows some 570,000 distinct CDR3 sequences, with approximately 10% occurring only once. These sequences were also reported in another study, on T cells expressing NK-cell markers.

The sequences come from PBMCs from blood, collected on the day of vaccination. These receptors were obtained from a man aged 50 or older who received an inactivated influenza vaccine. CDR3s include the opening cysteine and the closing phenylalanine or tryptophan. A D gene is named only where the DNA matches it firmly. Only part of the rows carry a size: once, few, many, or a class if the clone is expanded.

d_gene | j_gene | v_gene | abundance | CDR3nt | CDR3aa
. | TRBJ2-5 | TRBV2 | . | TGTGCCAGCAGTGAGGGACTGGGAGAGACCCAGTACTTC | CASSEGLGETQYF
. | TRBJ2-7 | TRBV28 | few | TGTGCCACCTTCCGGGGATTCCCGGTTACCTACGAGCAGTACTTC | CATFRGFPVTYEQYF
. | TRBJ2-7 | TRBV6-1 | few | TGTGCCAGCACCCTAAACTCCCTTTACGAGCAGTACTTC | CASTLNSLYEQYF
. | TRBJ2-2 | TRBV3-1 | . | TGTGCCAGCAGTTCGAGGGGTATCGGGGAGCTGTTTTTT | CASSSRGIGELFF
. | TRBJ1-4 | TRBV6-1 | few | TGTGCCAGCAGTGAAGTGTTAAGGACAGCAACTAATGAAAAACTGTTTTTT | CASSEVLRTATNEKLFF
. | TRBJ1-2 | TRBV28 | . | TGTGCCAGCAGCCGGCCCGGAGGATATGGCTACACCTTC | CASSRPGGYGYTF
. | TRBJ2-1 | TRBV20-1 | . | TGCAGTGCTAGGGCCAGCAATGAGCAGTTCTTC | CSARASNEQFF
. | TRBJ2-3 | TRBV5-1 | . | TGCGCCAGCAGCCCCCAAATAGCAGATACGCAGTATTTT | CASSPQIADTQYF
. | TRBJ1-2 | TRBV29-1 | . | TGCAGCGTTGCCCTAGACACAGCTAACTATGGCTACACCTTC | CSVALDTANYGYTF
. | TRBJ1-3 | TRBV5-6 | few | TGTGCCAGCAGCTCAACCGGGACAAATCCTGGAAACACCATATATTTT | CASSSTGTNPGNTIYF
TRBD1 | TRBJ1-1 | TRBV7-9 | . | TGTGCCAGCAGCCAAGGGACAGGGCTTATGAACACTGAAGCTTTCTTT | CASSQGTGLMNTEAFF
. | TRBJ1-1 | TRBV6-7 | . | TGTGCCAGTGTCATAGGGGACGGCATTATGAACACTGAAGCTTTCTTT | CASVIGDGIMNTEAFF
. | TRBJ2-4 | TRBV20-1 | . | TGCAGTGCTAGTGCGGGTGTTGGAAACATTCAGTACTTC | CSASAGVGNIQYF
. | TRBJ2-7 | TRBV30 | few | TGTGCCTGGAGGGAGACGGGACGCAGCTACGAGCAGTACTTC | CAWRETGRSYEQYF
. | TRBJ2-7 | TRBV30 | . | TGTGCCTGGAGTGTGTGGGGGAACGAGCAGTACTTC | CAWSVWGNEQYF
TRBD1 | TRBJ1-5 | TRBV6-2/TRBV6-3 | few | TGTGCCAGCAGCAACCTACAGGGGTTCGGCAATCAGCCCCAGCATTTT | CASSNLQGFGNQPQHF